The 4 T cell receptor beta chains reported below all come from one sample, sequenced in a study of radiation and T cells in renal cell carcinoma. The time point is: blood 2 weeks post-SBRT. Indicated treatment: 15 Gy SBRT to primary tumor, nephrectomy 4 weeks later. The protocol was immunoSEQ multiplex PCR, while the TCRdb copy is restricted to in-frame clones and leaves out a portion. The data show 100,000 to 150,000 clones, 65% to 85% seen once. The specimen comprised blood, sampled from a patient whose treatment included radiotherapy and nephrectomy. The source of these receptors is a middle-aged man with renal cell carcinoma.

The chain is built from TRBV7-2 and TRBJ1-4, with D perhaps TRBD1 (6 bases). The germline V and J ends were trimmed by 5 bases and 2 bases, with 12 bases remaining between them. This CDR3 is built from 15 residues. From germline, CDR1 is SGHTA and CDR2 FQGNSA. The CDR3 loop is CASSPTQGTNEKLFF. The CDR3 nucleotides are TGTGCCAGCAGCCCTACCCAGGGGACTAATGAAAAACTGTTTTTT.

The genes are TRBV11-2 and TRBJ2-5; no firm D call. The CDR3 has 15 amino acids. V lost 3 bases and J lost 4, with 15 bases in between. Germline V gives CDR1 SGHAT, CDR2 FQNNGV. CDR3 DNA sequence: TGTGCCAGCAGCTTTAGTCTAGTAGGGTTAGAGACCCAGTACTTC. The encoded protein is CASSFSLVGLETQYF.

The chain employs TRBV27 and TRBJ2-7; 10 bases align to TRBD1. V gave up 8 bases and J gave up 3 bases; unmatched junction bases: 7. The CDR3 has 14 residues. Germline CDR1 reads MNHEY; CDR2 reads SMNVEV (reference sequence). The CDR3 is CASGKGQGIYEQYF. As DNA, the CDR3 is TGTGCCAGCGGAAAGGGACAGGGGATCTACGAGCAGTACTTC.

The count of this clone is one. This rearrangement joins TRBV19 to TRBJ1-2, with 10 positions matching TRBD1. The CDR3 loop spans 15 amino acids. The V and J ends lost 3 bases and 4 bases, in that order; junction bases with no gene match: 5. Germline lookup yields CDR1 LNHDA and CDR2 SQIVND (reference sequence). The CDR3 nucleotides read TGTGCCAGTAGTATTCGGACAGGGGGTGTCTATGGCTACACCTTC. Translated: CASSIRTGGVYGYTF.